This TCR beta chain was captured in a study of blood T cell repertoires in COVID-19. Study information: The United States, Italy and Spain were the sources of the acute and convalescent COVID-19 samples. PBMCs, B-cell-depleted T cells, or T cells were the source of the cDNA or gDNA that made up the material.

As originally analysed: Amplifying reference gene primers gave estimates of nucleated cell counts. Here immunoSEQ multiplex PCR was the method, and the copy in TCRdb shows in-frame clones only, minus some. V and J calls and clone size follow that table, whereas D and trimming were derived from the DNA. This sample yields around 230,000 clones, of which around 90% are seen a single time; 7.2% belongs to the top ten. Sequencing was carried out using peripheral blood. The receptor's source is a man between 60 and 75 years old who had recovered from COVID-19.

In DNA form, the CDR3 reads TGTGCCACCAGTGACAGACAGGGTCGACTAGCGGGGGGGGCTTACAATGAGCAGTTCTTC. Translating gives CATSDRQGRLAGGAYNEQFF. V gene TRBV24-1 combines with J gene TRBJ2-1; 14 nucleotides align to TRBD2. The CDR3 totals 20 residues. Per germline, CDR1 KGHDR and CDR2 SFDVKD. The trim removed 4 bases at V and 4 bases at J, leaving 14 bases unmatched.